What follows describes a single T cell receptor (beta chain). Its target is unknown. Germline-derived CDR1 and CDR2 are SGHAT and FQNNGV. The CDR3 length is 12 residues. V lost 0 bases and J 5 bases, leaving 4 bases between the germline ends. This entry belongs to a study of PD-1 blockade in classical Hodgkin lymphoma. Findings of the study overall: Why the repertoires differ is still unclear, perhaps disease activity or prior therapy. It was reported that newly diagnosed patients had less baseline TCR diversity than healthy donors.

All patients experienced relapse after autologous stem cell transplantation, and brentuximab vedotin exposure was variable. Clones were sequenced by immunoSEQ multiplex PCR, and TCRdb holds only the in-frame ones, with some missing. In the table there are over 90,000 clones, about 91% of which are singletons. The TCR sequence derives from a human donor with classical Hodgkin lymphoma. This specimen consisted of peripheral blood mononuclear cells (PBMCs), obtained before the second cycle of nivolumab. This rearrangement joins TRBV11-2 to TRBJ2-5; D gene ambiguous. The CDR3 nucleotides are TGTGCCAGCAGCTTAGAGGCCGAGACCCAGTACTTC. Its translation is CASSLEAETQYF.